Listed here are 8 T cell receptor beta chains from one sample, sequenced in a study of sequential checkpoint blockade in melanoma. Treatment here: randomized to nivolumab then ipilimumab (arm A) or the reverse (arm B). The method was immunoSEQ multiplex PCR; TCRdb's version includes in-frame clones alone and lacks a portion of them. This sample has several thousand clones, with about a fifth found just once. The sample consisted of tumor tissue (inferred from file names), taken from a patient given nivolumab and ipilimumab in sequence. The receptors stem from a human donor with melanoma.

The chain carries TRBV19 and TRBJ1-1, with TRBD1 as a possible D gene (5 bases). This CDR3 is 15 amino acids long. V was cut by 5 bases and J by 3 bases, with 16 bases left in between. The germline gives CDR1 LNHDA, CDR2 SQIVND (reference sequence). The DNA of the CDR3 is TGTGCCAGTAGTTCGGGTTCGGGGCGGGACACTGAAGCTTTCTTT. It is translated as CASSSGSGRDTEAFF.

Relative to its sample, this clone is medium-sized. The rearrangement uses TRBV11-3 and TRBJ2-1, with 8 nucleotides matching TRBD2. The V segment lost 7 bases and the J segment 9 bases; nucleotides outside the gene matches: 14. This CDR3 is built from 15 residues. Germline V CDR1 and CDR2: SGHNT, YENEEA. The CDR3, as DNA: TGTGCCAGCACCAGACCGGGACTAGGTTCCACTGAGCAGTTCTTC. Its protein is CASTRPGLGSTEQFF.

The sample holds a few counts of this clone. The rearrangement joins TRBV9 to TRBJ2-7; 10 bases align to TRBD1. Germline-derived CDR1 and CDR2 are SGDLS and YYNGEE. J lost 1 base, V lost 4 bases, and 8 bases had no gene match. CDR3 length: 16 amino acids. DNA for the CDR3: TGTGCCAGCAGCCCAGGGACAGGGGTTATATCCTACGAGCAGTACTTC. Translated, it gives CASSPGTGVISYEQYF.

This clone was seen repeatedly, ten times or more. DNA for the CDR3: TGTGCCAGCAGCGATACCGGGACAGGGGGTTCCGCCACTTACGAGCAGTACTTC. Its protein product is CASSDTGTGGSATYEQYF. This chain uses TRBV9 with TRBJ2-7, with 11 bases identical to TRBD1. The germline V gene encodes CDR1 SGDLS and CDR2 YYNGEE. The CDR3 loop spans 18 amino acids. The junction had 15 bases not matched to a gene; V was cut back by 3 bases and J by 4 bases.

The J gene is TRBJ2-3, the V gene TRBV29-1; TRBD2 might be the D (5 bases). V was clipped by 7 bases and J by 2 bases, with 13 bases between them. This CDR3 is 13 amino acids long. Germline loops: CDR1 SQVTM, CDR2 ANQGSEA. The CDR3 nucleotides are TGCAGCGGGACTTCACGTTCCACAGATACGCAGTATTTT. It encodes CSGTSRSTDTQYF.

The table lists this clone with a few counts. This sequence joins TRBV6-8 and TRBJ1-4; D unclear. In germline, CDR1 is MNHGY, CDR2 SAAAGT. Deletions cut 2 bases from V and 1 base from J, with 8 bases between. This CDR3 contains 15 residues. The CDR3 here is CASSYDGRTNEKLFF. The CDR3 DNA reads as TGTGCCAGCAGTTACGACGGCAGAACTAATGAAAAACTGTTTTTT.

The chain recombines TRBV30 with TRBJ1-1, with D possibly TRBD1 on 5 matching bases. The CDR3 has 13 residues. V lost 2 bases to trimming and J lost 6 bases, with 13 bases between them. CDR1 and CDR2 (germline): GTSNPN, SVGIG (reference sequence). CDR3 bases: TGTGCCTGGAGTCGGGTCCTCAGGGCTGAAGCTTTCTTT. This sequence encodes CAWSRVLRAEAFF. The full variable domain, completed using reference TRBV30 and TRBJ1-1, is SQTIHQWPATLVQPVGSPLSLECTVEGTSNPNLYWYRQAAGRGLQLLFYSVGIGQISSEVPQNLSASRPQDRQFILSSKKLLLSDSGFYLCAWSRVLRAEAFFGQGTRLTVV.

The chain has TRBV19 and TRBJ1-1; 7 bases match TRBD1. From germline, CDR1 is LNHDA and CDR2 SQIVND (reference sequence). The V gene end was trimmed by 5 bases and the J gene end by 4 bases; junction bases not matched to a gene: 7. This CDR3 contains 14 residues. CDR3 coding DNA: TGTGCCAGTAGTTTCGGCAGGGGGGTCACTGAAGCTTTCTTT. Its protein product is CASSFGRGVTEAFF.